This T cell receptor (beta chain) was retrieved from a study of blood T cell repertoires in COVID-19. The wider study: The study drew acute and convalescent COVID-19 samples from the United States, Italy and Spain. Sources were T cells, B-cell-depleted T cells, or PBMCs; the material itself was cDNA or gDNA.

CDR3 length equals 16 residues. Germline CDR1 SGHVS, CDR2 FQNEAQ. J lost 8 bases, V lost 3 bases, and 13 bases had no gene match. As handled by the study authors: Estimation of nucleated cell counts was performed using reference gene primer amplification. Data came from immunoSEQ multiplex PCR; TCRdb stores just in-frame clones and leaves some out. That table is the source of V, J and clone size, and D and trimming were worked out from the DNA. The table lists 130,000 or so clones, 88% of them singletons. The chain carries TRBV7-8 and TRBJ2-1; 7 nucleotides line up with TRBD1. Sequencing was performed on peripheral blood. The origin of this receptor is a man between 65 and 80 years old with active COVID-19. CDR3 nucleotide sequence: TGTGCCAGCAGCTTTCAGAGGGCAGGGGGATCGGATGAGCAGTTCTTC. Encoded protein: CASSFQRAGGSDEQFF.